Listed below are T cell receptor beta chains from one sample, sequenced in a study of spatial heterogeneity in lung cancer. Via MiXCR, TCRdb re-called the 5' RACE reads, giving one row per CDR3 protein. The sample lists fewer than 100,000 distinct CDR3 sequences, 19% occurring once. This material consisted of PBMCs, taken at follow-up. These receptors originate from a male donor with early-stage non-small cell lung cancer. Both conserved end residues are trimmed from each CDR3. The D gene is left open where the match is weak.

d_call,v_call,j_call,cdr3_length,cdr3_aa
.,TRBV29-1,TRBJ2-1,9,SAERPNEQF
.,TRBV6-6,TRBJ2-3,11,ASSPFATDTQY
.,TRBV24-1,TRBJ2-5,13,ATSDPREPQETQY
.,TRBV20-1,TRBJ1-4,12,SAPMGGSNEKLF
.,TRBV20-1,TRBJ1-1,10,SARGWNTEAF
.,TRBV7-9,TRBJ1-2,10,ASSSEAYGYT
.,TRBV28,TRBJ2-7,9,ASSIGHEQY
.,TRBV9,TRBJ1-1,12,ASSVAEGTTEAF
TRBD1,TRBV4-3,TRBJ1-4,18,ASSQNPPGQGTATNEKLF
.,TRBV6-2/TRBV6-3,TRBJ2-5,16,ASTYKAGLPTSRETQY
TRBD1,TRBV27,TRBJ2-3,13,ASSFGGQGKYTQY
.,TRBV12-3/TRBV12-4,TRBJ1-2,11,ASSLEVDYGYT
.,TRBV20-1,TRBJ2-2,10,SASGNTGELF
TRBD1,TRBV4-1,TRBJ1-5,13,ASSWRTGSNQPQH
TRBD2,TRBV7-9,TRBJ2-1,14,ASSPDRLAGVDEQF
.,TRBV7-7,TRBJ2-2,13,ASSLSRPNTGELF
.,TRBV2,TRBJ1-5,13,ASSEAGIRNQPQH
.,TRBV7-8,TRBJ1-1,12,ASSLFGLGLSSR
.,TRBV12-3/TRBV12-4,TRBJ2-5,13,ASSPKGNSKETQY
TRBD2,TRBV5-4,TRBJ2-5,14,ASSLRPAGVSETQY
TRBD2,TRBV5-5,TRBJ2-3,14,ASSFRLAGVLDTQY
.,TRBV20-1,TRBJ1-1,14,SARDDLENMNTEAF
TRBD2,TRBV20-1,TRBJ2-1,12,SASPSGDYNEQF